Reported below is one T cell receptor (beta chain). The sample originates from a study of blood T cell repertoires in COVID-19. Study summary: Samples came from the United States, Italy and Spain, spanning acute and convalescent COVID-19. Nucleic acid was either cDNA or gDNA, and it came from T cells, B-cell-depleted T cells, or PBMCs.

CDR1 is GTSNPN, CDR2 SVGIG, per germline (reference sequence). V dropped 1 base and J dropped 0 bases, with 6 bases sitting between them. The CDR3 covers 13 residues. In the study's own analysis: Estimation of nucleated cell counts was performed using reference gene primer amplification. Generated by immunoSEQ multiplex PCR, the TCRdb table keeps only in-frame clones and is missing some. That table supplies the V and J calls and clone size; D and trimming were determined from the DNA. The sample records 30,000 or so clones, 80% to 90% being singletons. The receptor comes from a human donor in a cohort sampled during active COVID-19. This chain links TRBV30 with TRBJ1-2; D may be TRBD1 (6 bases). Sequencing was performed on peripheral blood. This CDR3 reads CAWSGQANYGYTF. DNA of the CDR3: TGTGCCTGGAGTGGACAGGCTAACTATGGCTACACCTTC.